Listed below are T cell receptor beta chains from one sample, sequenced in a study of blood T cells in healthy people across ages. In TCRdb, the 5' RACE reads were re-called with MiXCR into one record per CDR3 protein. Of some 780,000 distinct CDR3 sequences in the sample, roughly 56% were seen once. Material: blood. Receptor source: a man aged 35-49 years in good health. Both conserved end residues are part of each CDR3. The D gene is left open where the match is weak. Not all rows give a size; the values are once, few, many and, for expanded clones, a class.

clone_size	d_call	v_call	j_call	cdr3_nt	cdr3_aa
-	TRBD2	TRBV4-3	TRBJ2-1	TGCGCCAGCAGCCAAGATGGTCTAGCGGAATACAATGAGCAGTTCTTC	CASSQDGLAEYNEQFF
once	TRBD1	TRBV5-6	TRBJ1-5	TGTGCCAGCAGCTTAGGGACAGAAAATCAGCCCCAGCATTTT	CASSLGTENQPQHF
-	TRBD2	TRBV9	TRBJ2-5	TGTGCCAGCAGCGGGACTAGCGGACCCGGGGCCCAGTACTTC	CASSGTSGPGAQYF
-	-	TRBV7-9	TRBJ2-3	TGTGCCAGCAGCTTCAGGGAAAGCACAGATACGCAGTATTTT	CASSFRESTDTQYF
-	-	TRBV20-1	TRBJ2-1	TGCAGTGTCCAAGTAGTTGGTGAGCAGTTCTTC	CSVQVVGEQFF
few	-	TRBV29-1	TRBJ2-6	TGCAGCGTTATCAGGGCTGGGGCCAACGTCCTGACTTTC	CSVIRAGANVLTF
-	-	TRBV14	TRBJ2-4	TGTGCCAGCAGCCAAGATACCCCCCCTGACATTCAGTACTTC	CASSQDTPPDIQYF
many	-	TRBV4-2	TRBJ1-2	TGTGCCAGCAGCCAAGAGGGGACCAGGGTCCCACATACTAACTATGGCTACACCTTC	CASSQEGTRVPHTNYGYTF
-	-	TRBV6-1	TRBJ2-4	TGCGCCCGCAGTGACGGACGGTCGACCCAAAACATTCAGTACTTC	CARSDGRSTQNIQYF
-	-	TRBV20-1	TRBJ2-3	TGCAGTGCTAGCGGCACCCAGGGAACAGATACGCAGTATTTT	CSASGTQGTDTQYF
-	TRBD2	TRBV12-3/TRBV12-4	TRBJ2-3	TGTGCCAGCAGTCCTCGTGGTAGCGGGGCCTCGGATACGCAGTATTTT	CASSPRGSGASDTQYF
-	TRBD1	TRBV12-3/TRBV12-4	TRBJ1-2	TGTGCCAGCACTAGGACAGGGGGAACGGACTATGGCTACACCTTC	CASTRTGGTDYGYTF
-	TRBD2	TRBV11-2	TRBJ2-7	TGTGCCAGCAGCCCTATTAGCGGGGGGGCCTACGAGCAGTACTTC	CASSPISGGAYEQYF
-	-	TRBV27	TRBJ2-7	TGTGCCAGCAGGGCTACCGGGCACTACGAGCAGTACTTC	CASRATGHYEQYF
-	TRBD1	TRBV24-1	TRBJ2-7	TGTGCCACCAGTGCCCCAGACAGGGGAGGCTCCTACGAGCGGTACTTC	CATSAPDRGGSYERYF
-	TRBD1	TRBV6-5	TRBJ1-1	TGTGCCAGCAGTTACTCTGAGGGGGCGTTGACTTTCTTT	CASSYSEGALTFF
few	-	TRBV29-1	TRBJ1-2	TGCAGCGTCATGGGTATGGGGGGGGCGATATACACCTTC	CSVMGMGGAIYTF
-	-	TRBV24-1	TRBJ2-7	TGTGCCACCAGTGATTCGGTGAGCTACGAGCAGTACTTC	CATSDSVSYEQYF
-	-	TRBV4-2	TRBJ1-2	TGTGCCAGCAGCCAAGATTGGTTGGGCTACACCTTC	CASSQDWLGYTF
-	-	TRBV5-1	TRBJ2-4	TGCGCCAGCAGCTTGGTGTTATCAGATCCGAACATTCAGTACTTC	CASSLVLSDPNIQYF
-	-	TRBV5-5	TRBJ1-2	TGTGCCAGCAGCCCCAGGAGGGAATATGGCTACACCTTC	CASSPRREYGYTF
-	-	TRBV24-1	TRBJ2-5	TGTGCCACCAGTGAAAAGGGTCCGGGCTCCGCGGGGAAGACCCAGTACTTC	CATSEKGPGSAGKTQYF
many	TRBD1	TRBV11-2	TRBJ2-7	TGTGCCAGCAGCGTGGACAGGTCCTACGAGCAGTACTTC	CASSVDRSYEQYF
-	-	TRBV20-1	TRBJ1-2	TGCAGTGAAAGGGGGGCCCCAGGGGCTGGAGGCTACACCTTC	CSERGAPGAGGYTF
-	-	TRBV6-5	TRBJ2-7	TGTGCCAGCAGTGACGGGCCTTACAATGAGCAGTACTTC	CASSDGPYNEQYF
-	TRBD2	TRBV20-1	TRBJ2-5	TGCAGTGCTAGTGATAGGCTAGCGGGAGGGCCCTACGAGCGGTACTTC	CSASDRLAGGPYERYF
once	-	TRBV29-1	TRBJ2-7	TGCAGCGTAACACAGACACGTCCCAACTACGAGCAGTACTTC	CSVTQTRPNYEQYF
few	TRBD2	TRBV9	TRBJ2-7	TGTGCCAGCAGCGCGGGACTAGCGGGGCTACCCTACGAGCAGTACTTC	CASSAGLAGLPYEQYF
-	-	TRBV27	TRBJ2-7	TGTGCCAGCAGTGGTCGCAGGGAGCAGTACTTC	CASSGRREQYF
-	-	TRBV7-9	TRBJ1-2	TGTGCCAGCAGCGCTCAGAGGGGGGGAAATCTCCCCCTATATGGCTACACCTTC	CASSAQRGGNLPLYGYTF
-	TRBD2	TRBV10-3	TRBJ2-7	TGTGCCATCAGAAACGCGGGGGGCAACTACGAGCAGTACTTC	CAIRNAGGNYEQYF
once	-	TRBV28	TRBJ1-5	TGTGCCAGCAGTTCCCCCATAACAGGGTTTCAGCCCCAGCATTTT	CASSSPITGFQPQHF
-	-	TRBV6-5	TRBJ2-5	TGTGCCAGCAGTTTGTCGACGGGATGGAAGACCCAGTACTTC	CASSLSTGWKTQYF
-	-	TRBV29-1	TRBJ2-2	TGCAGCGGAGGGGGAGCGAACACCGGGGAGCTGTTTTTT	CSGGGANTGELFF
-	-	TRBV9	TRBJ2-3	TGTGCCAGCAGCGTAGTAGCAGGGACCGCGCTAGGTACGCAGTATTTT	CASSVVAGTALGTQYF
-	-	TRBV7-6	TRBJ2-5	TGTGCCAGCCGGCAGTTCCAAGAGACCCAGTACTTC	CASRQFQETQYF
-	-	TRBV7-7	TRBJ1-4	TGTGCTAGCAGCCTGGTGGGCGCAGAGGCTAATGAAAAACTGTTTTTT	CASSLVGAEANEKLFF
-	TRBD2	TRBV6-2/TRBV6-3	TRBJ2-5	TGTGCCAGCAGGGCTAGCGGGGGGGCTGAAGAGCAGTACTTC	CASRASGGAEEQYF
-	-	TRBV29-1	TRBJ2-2	TGCAGCGGAACAGACGTAAACACCGGGGAGCTGTTTTTT	CSGTDVNTGELFF
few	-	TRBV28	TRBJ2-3	TGTGCCAGCAGCTTAGCAGGGTCAGATACGCAGTATTTT	CASSLAGSDTQYF
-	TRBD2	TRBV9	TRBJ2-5	TGTGCCAGCAGCCGAGGGGTACTAGCGGGGCTGGTCCAAGAGACCCAGTACTTC	CASSRGVLAGLVQETQYF
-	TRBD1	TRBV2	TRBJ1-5	TGTGCCAGCACTCTTTTGGGACAGGGGTCGGATCAGCCCCAGCATTTT	CASTLLGQGSDQPQHF
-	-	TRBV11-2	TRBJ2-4	TGTGCCAGCGGGGCCTGGGGGCACCAAAACATTCAGTACTTC	CASGAWGHQNIQYF
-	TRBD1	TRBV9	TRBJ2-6	TGTGCCAGCAGCGTTGGCGGGACAGGCTCCATTGGGGCCAACGTCCTGACTTTC	CASSVGGTGSIGANVLTF
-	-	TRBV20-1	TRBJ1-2	TGCAGTGCTAGGGGGACGGGGAACTGTGGCTACACCTTC	CSARGTGNCGYTF
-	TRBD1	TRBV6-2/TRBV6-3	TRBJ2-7	TGTGCCAGCACCCGAGGACAGGTGTCTTACGAGCAGTACTTC	CASTRGQVSYEQYF
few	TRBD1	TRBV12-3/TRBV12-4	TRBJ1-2	TGTGCCAGCAGTCTACCCTCGACAGGGGGCTCCTATGGCTACACCTTC	CASSLPSTGGSYGYTF
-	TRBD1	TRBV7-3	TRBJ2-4	TGTGCCAGCAGCTTAAACACAGGGGAAAACATTCAGTACTTC	CASSLNTGENIQYF
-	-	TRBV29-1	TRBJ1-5	TGCAGCGGCCTGAGTGGCAATCAGCCCCAGCATTTT	CSGLSGNQPQHF
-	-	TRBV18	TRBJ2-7	TGTGCCAGCTCACCACCGGGTAGGGGGGGCGTTACCTACGAGCAGTACTTC	CASSPPGRGGVTYEQYF